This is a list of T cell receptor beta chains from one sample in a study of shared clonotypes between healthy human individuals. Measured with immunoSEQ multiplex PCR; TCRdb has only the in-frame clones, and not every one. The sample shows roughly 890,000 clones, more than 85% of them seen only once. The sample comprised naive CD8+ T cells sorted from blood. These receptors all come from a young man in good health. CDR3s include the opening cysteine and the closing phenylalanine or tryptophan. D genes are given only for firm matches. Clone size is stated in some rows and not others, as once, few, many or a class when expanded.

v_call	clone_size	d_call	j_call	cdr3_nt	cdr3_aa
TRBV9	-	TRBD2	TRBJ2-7	TGTGCCAGCAGCCCTAGTAGTAAAATAGCGGGAGGCTACGAGCAGTACTTC	CASSPSSKIAGGYEQYF
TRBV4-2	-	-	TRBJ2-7	TGTGCCAGCAGCTTGACGACGGCCGAGCAGTACTTC	CASSLTTAEQYF
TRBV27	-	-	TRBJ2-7	TGTGCCAGCAGTTTAGGCAGAAGCTCCTACGAGCAGTACTTC	CASSLGRSSYEQYF
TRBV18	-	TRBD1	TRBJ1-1	TGTGCCAGCTCACCAGAAGGACAGGGCCCTGAAGCTTTCTTT	CASSPEGQGPEAFF
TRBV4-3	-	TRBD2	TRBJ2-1	TGCGCCAGCAGCCAAGATTTAGCGGGAGGGCCTTACAATGAGCAGTTCTTC	CASSQDLAGGPYNEQFF
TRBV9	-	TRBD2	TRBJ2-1	TGTGCCAGCAGCGCCGAGACTAGCGGGAGAGGCGGCTCCTACAATGAGCAGTTCTTC	CASSAETSGRGGSYNEQFF
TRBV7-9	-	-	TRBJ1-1	TGTGCCAGCAGCGGGGGCCCGGGGAACACTGAAGCTTTCTTT	CASSGGPGNTEAFF
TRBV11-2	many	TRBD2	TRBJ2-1	TGTGCCAGCAGCTTTGGAACTGCGGGAGTCGCTGACAATGAGCAGTTCTTC	CASSFGTAGVADNEQFF
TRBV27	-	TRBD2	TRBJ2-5	TGTGCCAGCAGTTTACCGGGAGGGGAGACCCAGTACTTC	CASSLPGGETQYF
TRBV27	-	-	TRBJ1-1	TGTGCCACCCGGACCAGAGAGAACACTGAAGCTTTCTTT	CATRTRENTEAFF
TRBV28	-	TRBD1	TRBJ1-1	TGTGCCAGCAGTTCCTTGCAGTGGACAGGGAATGCCTTGAACACTGAAGCTTTCTTT	CASSSLQWTGNALNTEAFF
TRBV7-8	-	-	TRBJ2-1	TGTGCCAGCAGCGTGGGACCGAGCTCCTACAATGAGCAGTTCTTC	CASSVGPSSYNEQFF
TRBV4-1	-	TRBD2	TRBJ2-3	TGCGCCAGCAGCCAAGTAGCGGGAGGGCCTACAGATACGCAGTATTTT	CASSQVAGGPTDTQYF
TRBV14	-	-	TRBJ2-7	TGTGCCAGCAGCCTATCCCGGCAAGCGGAGGGCGCCTACGAGCAGTACTTC	CASSLSRQAEGAYEQYF
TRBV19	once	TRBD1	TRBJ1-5	TGTGCCAGTAGTATAGGGGACAGGGACAATCAGCCCCAGCATTTT	CASSIGDRDNQPQHF
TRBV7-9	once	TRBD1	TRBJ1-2	TGTGCCAGCAGCACGGACAGGGAATTTGGCTACACCTTC	CASSTDREFGYTF
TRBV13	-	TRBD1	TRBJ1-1	TGTGCCAGCAGCCAGAGGACAGGGGGCTATGGGAACACTGAAGCTTTCTTT	CASSQRTGGYGNTEAFF
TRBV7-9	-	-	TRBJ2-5	TGTGCCAGCAGCTTCGGTGCTCAAGAGACCCAGTACTTC	CASSFGAQETQYF
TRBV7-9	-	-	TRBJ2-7	TGTGCCAGCAGCCACTCGTGGGGCGAGCAGTACTTC	CASSHSWGEQYF
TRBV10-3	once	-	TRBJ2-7	TGTGCCATCAGTGAGTCCGAAGGGTACTACGAGCAGTACTTC	CAISESEGYYEQYF
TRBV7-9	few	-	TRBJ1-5	TGTGCCAGCAGCCGGGGGGACCGGGGAGGCAATCAGCCCCAGCATTTT	CASSRGDRGGNQPQHF
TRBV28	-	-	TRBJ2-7	TGTGCCAGCAGTCCGCAGACAACCTACGGGCAGTACTTC	CASSPQTTYGQYF
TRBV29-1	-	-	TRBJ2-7	TGCAGCGTTGAATCTCAGATCTCCTACGAGCAGTACTTC	CSVESQISYEQYF
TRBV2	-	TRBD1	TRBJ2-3	TGTGCCAGCAGGACCGGGACAGGGAGCACAGATACGCAGTATTTT	CASRTGTGSTDTQYF
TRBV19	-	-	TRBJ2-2	TGTGCCAGTAGTATAGGGGGCCCCGGGGAGCTGTTTTTT	CASSIGGPGELFF
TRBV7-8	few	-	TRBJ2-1	TGTGCCAGCAGCTTGCCTGAGACCGTCAATGAGCAGTTCTTC	CASSLPETVNEQFF
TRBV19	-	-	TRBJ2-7	TGTGCCAGTAGTATAGCGGGGGCTGCCGGCGAGCAGTACTTC	CASSIAGAAGEQYF
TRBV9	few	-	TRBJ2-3	TGTGCCAGCAGCGCCACTAGCACAGATACGCAGTATTTT	CASSATSTDTQYF
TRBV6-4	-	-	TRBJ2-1	TGTGCCAGCAGTGACGGCAATGAGCAGTTCTTC	CASSDGNEQFF
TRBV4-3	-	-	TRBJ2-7	TGCGCCAGCAGCCAAGGGACTACCAATTCCTACGAGCAGTACTTC	CASSQGTTNSYEQYF
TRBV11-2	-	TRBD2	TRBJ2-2	TGTGCCAGCAGCGTGACTAGCGGCCGTACCACCGGGGAGCTGTTTTTT	CASSVTSGRTTGELFF
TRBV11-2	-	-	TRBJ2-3	TGTGCCAGCAGCTTAGACCCGGGAGTTAAAGATACGCAGTATTTT	CASSLDPGVKDTQYF
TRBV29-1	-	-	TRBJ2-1	TGCAGCGTTGCCCCGAAAGGCTCCTACAATGAGCAGTTCTTC	CSVAPKGSYNEQFF
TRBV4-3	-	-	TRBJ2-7	TGCGCCAGCAGCCAAGAACTATTACGGGACGAGCAGTACTTC	CASSQELLRDEQYF
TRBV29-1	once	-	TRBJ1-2	TGCAGCGTTGAAGAGAACTACACCTTC	CSVEENYTF
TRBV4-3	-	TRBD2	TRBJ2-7	TGCGCCAGCAGCCAAGGTAGCGGGAGATATTACGAGCAGTACTTC	CASSQGSGRYYEQYF
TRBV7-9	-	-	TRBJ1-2	TGTGCCAGCAGCCCGGGACTTATCGGGGAAGGCTACACCTTC	CASSPGLIGEGYTF
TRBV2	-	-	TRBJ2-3	TGTGCCACTAACAGGGTTCTCACAGATACGCAGTATTTT	CATNRVLTDTQYF
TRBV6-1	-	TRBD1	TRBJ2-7	TGTGCCACCTCAGACCCGGGACAGCCAGTCGAGCAGTACTTC	CATSDPGQPVEQYF
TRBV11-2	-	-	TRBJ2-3	TGTGCCAGCAGCTTACCCAGGGACTTTACGCAGTATTTT	CASSLPRDFTQYF
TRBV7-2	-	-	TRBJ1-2	TGTGCCAGCAGCCCTACCGGAGGGGACTATGGCTACACCTTC	CASSPTGGDYGYTF
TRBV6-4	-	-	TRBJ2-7	TGTGCCAGCAGAAAGGGGACGCCCACCTCCTACGAGCAGTACTTC	CASRKGTPTSYEQYF
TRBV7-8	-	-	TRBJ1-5	TGTGCCAGCAGCTTAGCAGTGGAAGCAAGTCAGCCCCAGCATTTT	CASSLAVEASQPQHF
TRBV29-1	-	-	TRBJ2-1	TGCAGCGTTACCGACAATGAGCAGTTCTTC	CSVTDNEQFF
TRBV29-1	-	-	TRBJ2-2	TGCAGCGTTGAAAAGATAGGGGTGGGGAACACCGGGGAGCTGTTTTTT	CSVEKIGVGNTGELFF
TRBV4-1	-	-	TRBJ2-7	TGCGCCAGCAGCCAAGAGCACCAGCCCTCCTACGAGCAGTACTTC	CASSQEHQPSYEQYF
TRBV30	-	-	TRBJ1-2	TGTGCCTGGAGTGAAGGGTACTATGGCTACACCTTC	CAWSEGYYGYTF